One and the same sample provided the 17 T cell receptor beta chains below, sequenced in a study of blood T cell repertoires in COVID-19. Data came from immunoSEQ multiplex PCR; TCRdb stores just in-frame clones and leaves some out. Here the sample spans 150,000 to 200,000 clones, around nine tenths being singletons. Material: peripheral blood. The receptors come from a woman in her seventies with COVID-19, enrolled during active disease.

The chain couples TRBV18 to TRBJ1-3, with D possibly matching TRBD1 (6 bases). CDR1 is KGHSH, CDR2 LQKENI, per germline. There are 17 residues in the CDR3. Trimming took off 2 bases at V and 4 bases at J, with 18 bases between the two ends. In DNA, the CDR3 is TGTGCCAGCTCACCAGGGGGCCAGGGTCCGTCCGGAAACACCATATATTTT. Protein product: CASSPGGQGPSGNTIYF.

The chain carries TRBV3-1 (or the pseudogene TRBV3-2) and TRBJ1-6; 8 bases are a match to TRBD1. With 2 bases clipped from V and 6 bases from J, the junction kept 3 bases outside the gene matches. The CDR3 totals 15 residues. Germline V gene lookup returns CDR1 LGHDT and CDR2 YNNKEL (reference sequence). The CDR3 DNA reads as TGTGCCAGCAGCCAACAAGGACAGGGTAATTCACCCCTCCACTTT. Translation: CASSQQGQGNSPLHF.

The chain combines TRBV5-1 with TRBJ2-1, with a possible D match to TRBD1 (6 bases). V lost 0 bases and J lost 8, with 15 bases in between. This CDR3 contains 15 residues. The germline V gene encodes CDR1 SGHRS and CDR2 YFSETQ. The CDR3 reads CASSLGTEQGYEQFF. The CDR3 DNA follows: TGCGCCAGCAGCTTGGGGACTGAACAGGGCTATGAGCAGTTCTTC.

The rearrangement links TRBV4-1 to TRBJ1-2, with unresolved D. The CDR3 has 15 residues. Between the trimmed V and J ends, which lost 0 bases and 7 bases, there was a span of 15 bases. CDR1 and CDR2 from the germline V gene are MGHRA and YSYEKL. In DNA form, the CDR3 reads TGCGCCAGCAGCCAAGAATTTAGCGGTTACGGTGGCTACACCTTC. Its translation is CASSQEFSGYGGYTF.

J is TRBJ2-7 and V is TRBV20-1, with 9 positions matching TRBD1. The CDR3 is 14 residues long. V dropped 3 bases and J dropped 6; count of bases not matched to a gene: 9. Germline CDR1 DFQATT, CDR2 SNEGSKA (reference sequence). CDR3: CSASGTGGLLEQYF. CDR3 bases: TGCAGTGCTAGTGGTACAGGGGGCCTTCTCGAGCAGTACTTC.

CDR3 residues: CATSGGAPYNEQFF. CDR3 sequence (DNA): TGTGCGACTAGCGGGGGGGCCCCCTACAATGAGCAGTTCTTC. V usage is TRBV24-1 and J usage is TRBJ2-1, with 14 bases that match TRBD2. There are 14 residues in the CDR3. The germline V gene encodes CDR1 KGHDR and CDR2 SFDVKD.

This clone appeared a single time. The chain has TRBV6-4 and TRBJ1-2; TRBD1 is a possible D gene (6 bases). Trimming cost V 0 bases and J 4 bases, with 15 bases left between them. The CDR3 totals 16 residues. Germline lookup yields CDR1 MRHNA and CDR2 SNTAGT. In nucleotides, the CDR3 is TGTGCCAGCAGTGACTCATGGGGGCCTACCTTCTATGGCTACACCTTC. It yields the protein CASSDSWGPTFYGYTF.

The V call is TRBV29-1, the J call TRBJ1-1; D remains unclear. Trimming pared 4 bases from V and 2 bases from J, leaving 8 bases between. Per the germline V gene, CDR1 is SQVTM and CDR2 is ANQGSEA. This CDR3 is built from 12 residues. The CDR3 coding sequence is TGCAGCGTTGTATACAGAAACACTGAAGCTTTCTTT. Translated: CSVVYRNTEAFF.

The chain recombines TRBV6-5 with TRBJ1-1; the match to TRBD1 covers 7 bases. Germline values: CDR1 MNHEY, CDR2 SVGAGI. Germline trimming cut 2 bases from V and 7 bases from J; bases unmatched to any gene: 1. This CDR3 spans 12 amino acids. CDR3 in amino acids: CASSYRGLEAFF. In DNA, the CDR3 is TGTGCCAGCAGTTACAGGGGGCTTGAAGCTTTCTTT.

The V gene is TRBV5-1, the J gene TRBJ2-7; D may be TRBD2 (7 bases). Between the trimmed V and J ends, which lost 0 bases and 5 bases, there was a span of 18 bases. The germline V gene encodes CDR1 SGHRS and CDR2 YFSETQ. This CDR3 has 16 residues. The CDR3 loop reads CASSLGSGGFRDEQYF. The CDR3 DNA reads TGCGCCAGCAGCTTGGGGTCGGGGGGCTTTAGGGACGAGCAGTACTTC.

The V call is TRBV6-5, the J call TRBJ2-7, with D perhaps TRBD1 (6 bases). V dropped 6 bases and J dropped 6 bases, with 21 bases sitting between them. Germline V gene data show CDR1 as MNHEY and CDR2 as SVGAGI. The CDR3 extends over 15 amino acids. CDR3 residues: CASRAWVTGIGEQYF. CDR3 coding DNA: TGTGCCAGCAGAGCTTGGGTTACAGGGATAGGCGAGCAGTACTTC.

This rearrangement joins TRBV5-1 to TRBJ1-1; D is undetermined. Germline assignment: CDR1 SGHRS and CDR2 YFSETQ. The CDR3 totals 14 residues. The V gene lost 4 bases and the J gene lost 0 bases, with 10 bases spanning the gap. As DNA, the CDR3 is TGCGCCAGCAGCCACCCCGGGTTGAACACTGAAGCTTTCTTT. It yields the protein CASSHPGLNTEAFF.

The chain has TRBV4-2 and TRBJ1-5, with a tentative D call TRBD1 (5 bases). Trimming pared 1 base from V and 3 bases from J, leaving 10 bases between. CDR1 LGHNA and CDR2 YNFKEQ come from the germline V gene. The CDR3 runs 15 residues. Here the CDR3 DNA reads TGTGCCAGCAGCCAAGGGGCAGGGAACAATCAGCCCCAGCATTTT. It yields the protein CASSQGAGNNQPQHF.

This clone was seen only once. The CDR3, as DNA: TGTGCCAGCAGCCAAACGGCGGGGGGCACCGGGGAGCTGTTTTTT. It specifies CASSQTAGGTGELFF. V is TRBV3-1 (or the pseudogene TRBV3-2) and J is TRBJ2-2, with TRBD2 matching over 8 bases. V dropped 2 bases and J dropped 4; count of bases not matched to a gene: 3. The length of the CDR3 is 15 residues. In germline, CDR1 is LGHDT, CDR2 YNNKEL (reference sequence).

The chain links TRBV3-1 (or the pseudogene TRBV3-2) to TRBJ1-3; no clear D gene. This CDR3 region has 16 residues. Trimming pared 5 bases from V and 2 bases from J, leaving 16 bases between. Germline V CDR1 and CDR2: LGHDT, YNNKEL (reference sequence). In DNA form, the CDR3 reads TGTGCCAGCAGCGTTAATACCCAGGTAGCTGGAAACACCATATATTTT. Its protein is CASSVNTQVAGNTIYF.

The V and J genes are TRBV5-1 and TRBJ2-7; 8 bases map to TRBD1. Germline loops: CDR1 SGHRS, CDR2 YFSETQ. V dropped 7 bases and J dropped 0; count of bases not matched to a gene: 3. The CDR3 is 13 amino acids. DNA for the CDR3: TGCGCCAGCGGACAGGGTCCCTCCTACGAGCAGTACTTC. It is translated as CASGQGPSYEQYF.

The chain links TRBV30 to TRBJ1-3; D not certain. The CDR3 is made up of 19 amino acids. Germline CDR1 is GTSNPN and CDR2 is SVGIG (reference sequence). Trimming cost V 0 bases and J 0 bases, with 21 bases left between them. The CDR3: CAWSVFSVGSPHSGNTIYF. DNA of the CDR3: TGTGCCTGGAGTGTTTTTTCCGTCGGGTCCCCCCACTCTGGAAACACCATATATTTT.